The 20 T cell receptor beta chains reported below all come from one sample, sequenced in a study of cytomegalovirus exposure and HLA in healthy donors. The PCR contained 60 Vbeta and 13 Jbeta primers. Sequencing was performed with immunoSEQ multiplex PCR; in TCRdb, only in-frame clones are kept and a portion is missing. The sample yields about 110,000 clones, about 80% seen once. Source material: PBMCs. Every receptor here comes from a woman in her forties or fifties in good health and CMV-seropositive.

The chain employs TRBV5-1 and TRBJ1-2; D is perhaps TRBD1 (5 bases). The ends were cut back, 0 bases at V and 4 bases at J, with 10 bases in the middle. Germline CDR1 and CDR2: SGHRS and YFSETQ. The CDR3 loop spans 14 amino acids. In DNA, the CDR3 is TGCGCCAGCAGCTTGGCCCAGGGTCCCTATGGCTACACCTTC. It yields the protein CASSLAQGPYGYTF.

The chain employs TRBV6-1 and TRBJ1-3; TRBD1 aligns across 10 bases. This CDR3 spans 15 amino acids. The J segment lost 4 bases and the V segment lost 5 bases, leaving 5 bases of the junction unmatched. Germline loops: CDR1 MNHNS, CDR2 SASEGT. The chain's CDR3 is CASSSRTGGGNTIYF. CDR3 sequence (DNA): TGTGCCAGCAGTTCCCGGACAGGGGGAGGAAACACCATATATTTT.

The chain joins TRBV9 to TRBJ1-2; D possibly corresponds to TRBD1 (5 bases). CDR3 size: 15 residues. The V end was cut by 0 bases, the J end by 2 bases, with 11 bases between. Germline CDR1 reads SGDLS; CDR2 reads YYNGEE. CDR3 coding DNA: TGTGCCAGCAGCGTAGGTGGGAAGGGGAACTATGGCTACACCTTC. Translation gives CASSVGGKGNYGYTF.

V and J are TRBV11-1 and TRBJ2-3, with 8 bases matching TRBD2. This CDR3 is built from 16 residues. After removal of 3 bases from V and 2 bases from J, the junction contained 7 bases not matched to a gene. Germline CDR1 and CDR2: SGHAT and FQDESV (reference sequence). As DNA, the CDR3 is TGTGCCAGCAGCTTCGGGACTAGGGCTACCACAGATACGCAGTATTTT. It specifies CASSFGTRATTDTQYF.

The chain uses TRBV19 and TRBJ1-1, with 11 bases that match TRBD1. This CDR3 contains 15 residues. Trimming cost V 3 bases and J 4 bases; bases outside gene matches: 4. Per the germline V gene, CDR1 is LNHDA and CDR2 is SQIVND (reference sequence). This CDR3 is CASSIGQGAVTEAFF. CDR3 coding DNA: TGTGCCAGTAGTATCGGACAGGGGGCGGTCACTGAAGCTTTCTTT.

This sequence joins TRBV21-1 and TRBJ2-7; the DNA was not compared with TRBD1, the D call given in the table. TRBV21-1 is reported as a pseudogene. This CDR3 has 17 residues. The CDR3 nucleotides read TGTGCCAGCAGCAAAGCGGGAGGACAGGGGGCTCACCCAGAGCAGTACTTC. Its protein is CASSKAGGQGAHPEQYF.

This clone was picked up one time. The chain joins TRBV5-1 to TRBJ2-3; TRBD2 is a possible D gene (6 bases). The CDR3 totals 14 residues. Per the germline V gene, CDR1 is SGHRS and CDR2 is YFSETQ. V was cut by 4 bases and J by 4 bases, with 13 bases left in between. The CDR3, as DNA: TGCGCCAGCAGCAGGTCTAGCGAAGCAGATACGCAGTATTTT. Translated: CASSRSSEADTQYF.

This clone has just a few counts. The chain's CDR3 is CASSTWEDQPQHF. In nucleotides, the CDR3 is TGTGCCAGCAGCACATGGGAGGATCAGCCCCAGCATTTT. The rearrangement links TRBV7-2 to TRBJ1-5; D call uncertain. The CDR3 is 13 amino acids. The germline V gene encodes CDR1 SGHTA and CDR2 FQGNSA. Trimming took off 5 bases at V and 5 bases at J, with 10 bases between the two ends.

The sample holds one count of this clone. The sample has other DNA sequences that encode this CDR3 too. The chain employs TRBV7-9 and TRBJ2-3; 8 bases are shared with TRBD2. The CDR3 is made up of 14 amino acids. Germline CDR1 SEHNR, CDR2 FQNEAQ (reference sequence). J gave up 5 bases and V 2 bases, and 3 bases lay outside the gene matches. The CDR3 DNA reads as TGTGCCAGCAGCTTAACTAGCGGCGGAGATACGCAGTATTTT. Protein product: CASSLTSGGDTQYF. Looking up the rest from reference TRBV7-9 and TRBJ2-3 gives the full variable domain: DTGVSQNPRHKITKRGQNVTFRCDPISEHNRLYWYRQTLGQGPEFLTYFQNEAQLEKSRLLSDRFSAERPKGSFSTLEIQRTEQGDSAMYLCASSLTSGGDTQYFGPGTRLTVL.

A few counts support this clone. The gene calls are TRBV6-6 and TRBJ1-5; 8 bases align to TRBD1. V was clipped by 5 bases and J by 2 bases; unmatched bases: 2. Per germline, CDR1 MNHNY and CDR2 SVGAGI (reference sequence). This CDR3 region has 14 residues. This chain's CDR3 is CASSQGAGNQPQHF. CDR3 nucleotides: TGTGCCAGCAGTCAGGGGGCCGGCAATCAGCCCCAGCATTTT.

The chain employs TRBV5-5 and TRBJ2-3, with 10 bases aligning to TRBD1. The V gene's germline CDR1 is SGHKS and CDR2 YYEKEE (reference sequence). The CDR3 is 16 amino acids. J was trimmed by 4 bases and V by 5 bases; bases with no gene match: 10. CDR3 nucleotide sequence: TGTGCCAGCAGATACAGGACAGGGGGGACGGCAGATACGCAGTATTTT. This gives the protein CASRYRTGGTADTQYF. The full variable domain, its missing parts supplied by reference TRBV5-5 and TRBJ2-3, is DAGVTQSPTHLIKTRGQQVTLRCSPISGHKSVSWYQQVLGQGPQFIFQYYEKEERGRGNFPDRFSARQFPNYSSELNVNALLLGDSALYLCASRYRTGGTADTQYFGPGTRLTVL.

The chain combines TRBV5-1 with TRBJ2-1; D possibly corresponds to TRBD2 (5 bases). The CDR3 consists of 15 residues. The V end lost 3 bases, the J end lost 0 bases, and 10 bases lay between the germline ends. Germline loops: CDR1 SGHRS, CDR2 YFSETQ. CDR3 nucleotide sequence: TGCGCCAGCAGCTCCGGAGGCCTCTCCTACAATGAGCAGTTCTTC. Its translation: CASSSGGLSYNEQFF. Together with reference TRBV5-1 and TRBJ2-1, the CDR3 gives the full variable domain: KAGVTQTPRYLIKTRGQQVTLSCSPISGHRSVSWYQQTPGQGLQFLFEYFSETQRNKGNFPGRFSGRQFSNSRSEMNVSTLELGDSALYLCASSSGGLSYNEQFFGPGTRLTVL.

The chain links TRBV9 to TRBJ2-1, with D possibly TRBD2 on 6 matching bases. This CDR3 spans 13 amino acids. V was pared by 1 base and J by 8 bases, with 10 bases between. Germline-derived CDR1 and CDR2 are SGDLS and YYNGEE. The CDR3 reads CASSVLASDEQFF. The CDR3 region has the DNA TGTGCCAGCAGCGTACTAGCGAGCGATGAGCAGTTCTTC.

This sequence joins TRBV4-3 and TRBJ2-3, with D perhaps TRBD2 (6 bases). This CDR3 comprises 14 residues. CDR1 and CDR2 from the germline V gene are LGHNA and YSLEER. V lost 0 bases and J lost 3, with 7 bases in between. This CDR3 is CASSQDRGTDTQYF. CDR3 DNA sequence: TGCGCCAGCAGCCAAGATCGGGGGACAGATACGCAGTATTTT.

The table lists this clone with a few counts. The chain is built from TRBV5-1 and TRBJ2-3, with TRBD2 matching 8 bases. This CDR3 contains 17 residues. Trimming removed 0 bases from V and 2 bases from J; junction bases left unmatched: 8. Germline V CDR1 and CDR2: SGHRS, YFSETQ. The CDR3 bases are TGCGCCAGCAGCTTGGTGGCGAGCGGGAGCGACACAGATACGCAGTATTTT. It specifies CASSLVASGSDTDTQYF.

J is TRBJ1-3 and V is TRBV6-5; no definite D call. Germline lookup yields CDR1 MNHEY and CDR2 SVGAGI. The CDR3 sequence is 15 residues long. V shed 7 bases and J shed 0 bases, with 13 bases lying between them. The CDR3 protein is CASTKTSRSGNTIYF. Here the CDR3 DNA reads TGTGCCAGCACCAAAACAAGTCGCTCTGGAAACACCATATATTTT.

J is TRBJ1-2 and V is TRBV18; D call uncertain. Between the trimmed V and J ends, which lost 3 bases and 6 bases, there was a span of 11 bases. The CDR3 runs 13 residues. Germline V gene sequence: CDR1 KGHSH, CDR2 LQKENI. The CDR3 DNA sequence: TGTGCCAGCTCACCCCGGAGGGAGGATGGCTACACCTTC. It encodes CASSPRREDGYTF.

The chain joins TRBV19 to TRBJ1-2; D may be TRBD1 (5 bases). Germline loops: CDR1 LNHDA, CDR2 SQIVND (reference sequence). The CDR3 length is 16 residues. Trimming removed 6 bases from V and 4 bases from J, with 21 bases in between. The CDR3 here is CASRSNTGSIRYGYTF. CDR3 DNA: TGTGCCAGTAGGTCAAATACAGGTTCAATCCGCTATGGCTACACCTTC.

The chain recombines TRBV4-1 with TRBJ1-1; 9 bases line up with TRBD1. J lost 9 bases, V lost 4 bases, and 9 bases had no gene match. The germline gives CDR1 MGHRA, CDR2 YSYEKL. The CDR3 is 14 amino acids. The CDR3 coding sequence is TGCGCCAGCAGCCTCTCGGGGGGACAGGGTAAAGCTTTCTTT. It specifies CASSLSGGQGKAFF.

The chain combines TRBV2 with TRBJ2-3; D is perhaps TRBD1 (5 bases). The germline gives CDR1 SNHLY, CDR2 FYNNEI. Trimming cost V 6 bases and J 1 base, with 11 bases left between them. This CDR3 has 14 amino acids. CDR3 sequence reads: CASRGQGGTDTQYF. The CDR3 DNA reads as TGTGCCAGCAGAGGCCAAGGGGGCACAGATACGCAGTATTTT.